Described below is a single T cell receptor beta chain sequence and its context. Its antigen specificity is not known. No qualities accompany the bases; no much larger clone lies one base away. Here V drops 4 bases and J drops 1 base, and the junction holds 4 bases not matched to any gene. The CDR3 has 16 amino acids, counting the end cysteine and phenylalanine. This entry keeps only the CDR3 DNA: 48 bases, framed from base 1. The library was produced with 5' RACE. Sequencing was performed on an Illumina HiSeq 2500. A second PCR of about 6 to 11 cycles was performed with a sample-barcoded 5' primer and a J-beta primer mix. Each TCR beta cDNA molecule received a unique molecular identifier from a template-switch 5' adaptor carrying 12 random nucleotides. Each sample yielded at least 2.5 million CDR3-containing paired-end reads. First-strand cDNA was synthesized from all RNA with the Mint cDNA synthesis kit, primed by a TRBC-specific oligonucleotide. All cDNA was treated with uracil-DNA glycosylase and then went through a first 18-cycle PCR with the universal primers M1SS and BC2_uni_R. In the original analysis: For normalization, 1 million high-quality reads, each with a distinct molecular identifier, were randomly selected from each sample. Reads with shared molecular identifiers were discarded instead of being binned into consensus sequences. CDR3 identification, clonotype clustering and error correction used MiTCR with a Q25 quality threshold and the strictest error-elimination algorithm. A nonparametric unseen species model with Euler transformation was used to estimate a lower bound on total TCR beta diversity. TCRdb passed the public sequencing reads through fastp at Q25 and MiXCR, retaining productive beta sequences. Entries are consolidated by CDR3 protein sequence, retaining the most common genes and DNA. These V and J calls derive from TCRdb rather than the authors' analysis. The sample has approximately 730,000 distinct CDR3 sequences on record, 40% to 65% of them singletons. Clones ranked in the top ten supply about 38% of the sample.

This record belongs to a study of blood T cells in healthy people across ages (dated by TCRdb to 2013 to 2016). About the study as a whole: In model experiments, template switching captured about one uniquely barcoded TCR beta cDNA molecule for every two T cells. Age-related changes in TCR beta repertoire diversity were measured in the study by deep sequencing normalized with unique cDNA molecular identifiers. Donors were grouped into four age groups: young (average approximately 15 years), middle-aged (roughly 37), aged (around 56) and long-lived (approximately 82). To avoid experimental bias, donors of different ages were distributed randomly across sequencing lanes. The study analyzed two additional independent replicas of 1 million unique cDNA reads from the same blood draw for two donors, one aged 18 to 30 and one aged 80 or older. Broad study findings and their caveats: There was a strong correlation between observed TCR beta diversity and the percentage of naive T cells measured by flow cytometry. Compared with the aged group, the long-lived group had more naive CD4+ T cells, fewer expanded clones and increased TCR diversity, a pattern suggesting age selection. Conclusive comparison of naive and antigen-experienced compartments was prevented by the profiling of bulk unsorted PBMCs. As age increased, observed TCR beta diversity per million T cells dropped in a roughly linear way, and a significant reduction was already evident by age 40. The CMV infection status of donors was not known, potentially confounding age-related changes in expanded clonotypes. Total diversity estimates from one million sequenced T cells were considered lower bounds and underestimates.

Donors were 39 systemically healthy Caucasian individuals from Russia aged 6 to 90 years. Approximately 10 milliliters of peripheral blood were collected from each donor into EDTA-treated Vacutainer tubes. PBMCs were isolated by Ficoll-Paque density-gradient centrifugation, with at least 6 million obtained per sample. Total RNA, at least 5.5 micrograms per sample, was extracted from PBMCs with Trizol reagent. For every donor, flow cytometry on a PBMC aliquot measured the percentage of naive CD45RAhigh/CD27high T cells. The sample taken for sequencing was blood. The sequence joins TRBV12-3 or TRBV12-4 to TRBJ2-3; TRBD2 agrees with 11 junctional bases. The receptor comes from a man at least 80 years old in good health. CDR3 region: CASSSPTSGGTDTQYF. At the DNA level, the sequence is TGTGCCAGCAGTTCCCCGACTAGCGGGGGCACAGATACGCAGTATTTT.